Following are 11 T cell receptor beta chains from one sample sequenced in a study of low-dose radiotherapy and immunotherapy resistance in tumors. Alpha- and beta-chain coverage of first-strand cDNA came from TRAV- and TRBV-specific primers. It was with a constant-region primer and a V-primer adapter that TCRs were amplified over approximately 18 PCR cycles. TCRdb re-analysed the reads in MiXCR, keeping a single row per CDR3 protein. The table includes tens of thousands of distinct CDR3 sequences, 9.4% detected once. Documented time point: before trial treatment. The specimen was PBMCs, collected before treatment. The receptors come from a male donor with prostate cancer.

The rearrangement uses TRBV4-3 and TRBJ2-7, with D possibly being TRBD1 (5 bases). Germline V gene sequence: CDR1 LGHNA, CDR2 YSLEER. Trimming removed 1 base at V and 3 bases at J, with 19 bases between. The CDR3 is 17 amino acids. The CDR3 DNA reads TGCGCCAGCAGCCAAGCCCCCCCCCAGGGAAGGTTCTACGAGCAGTACTTC. It specifies CASSQAPPQGRFYEQYF.

This clonotype has ten or more counts. The rearrangement joins TRBV27 to TRBJ2-1; D gene ambiguous. The CDR3 length is 14 residues. Trimming took 5 bases from V and 2 from J, leaving 10 bases between them. Germline V gene sequence: CDR1 MNHEY, CDR2 SMNVEV (reference sequence). CDR3 region: CASSPLGTYNEQFF. The CDR3 bases are TGTGCCAGCAGTCCCCTCGGAACCTACAATGAGCAGTTCTTC.

This clonotype was picked up many times. The chain's CDR3 is CASSGSSGRAGEQFF. For the CDR3, the DNA is TGTGCCAGCAGCGGATCTAGCGGGAGGGCCGGTGAGCAGTTCTTC. The chain joins TRBV7-9 to TRBJ2-1; TRBD2 matches at 12 bases. Trimming cost V 5 bases and J 9 bases; bases outside gene matches: 8. The CDR3 is 15 residues long. The germline CDR1 and CDR2 sequences are SEHNR and FQNEAQ (reference sequence).

This clonotype came up many times. The chain links TRBV7-3 to TRBJ1-1; possible D gene TRBD1, 5 bases. Trimming left V 3 bases short and J 5 bases short, with 13 bases between. The V gene's germline CDR1 is SGHTA and CDR2 FQGTGA. The CDR3 is 14 residues long. The CDR3 region has the DNA TGTGCCAGCAGCTTCAGGGTTGTAGGGACTGAAGCTTTCTTT. Translated, it gives CASSFRVVGTEAFF.

At least ten counts were recorded for this clonotype. The genes are TRBV4-1 and TRBJ2-3; 8 bases match TRBD2. This CDR3 is built from 16 residues. The junction had 3 bases not matched to a gene; V was cut back by 1 base and J by 0 bases. Germline V gives CDR1 MGHRA, CDR2 YSYEKL. The DNA for the CDR3 is TGCGCCAGCAGCCAAGGGCCGGGGGGGAGCACAGATACGCAGTATTTT. Residues: CASSQGPGGSTDTQYF.

This clonotype was found many times. The chain couples TRBV6-2 or TRBV6-3 to TRBJ1-1; D ambiguous. V lost 0 bases and J 1 base, leaving 9 bases between the germline ends. Looked up from germline, CDR1 is MNHEY and CDR2 is SVGEGT. The CDR3 covers 15 residues. For the CDR3, the DNA is TGTGCCAGCAGTTACTCGGATGCAGGGAACACTGAAGCTTTCTTT. Encoded protein: CASSYSDAGNTEAFF.

This clonotype was seen a handful of times. The CDR3 DNA reads TGTGCCAGCATGTCGACTAGCGGGAGGGATGAGCAGTTCTTC. This sequence encodes CASMSTSGRDEQFF. V and J are TRBV28 and TRBJ2-1, with 14 nucleotides matching TRBD2. This CDR3 is built from 14 residues. The germline V gene has CDR1 MDHEN and CDR2 SYDVKM. V trimming: 7 bases; J trimming: 8 bases; junction bases outside the gene matches: 4.

This clonotype was recorded at least ten times. The rearrangement joins TRBV11-2 to TRBJ2-5; D is unresolved. Germline CDR1 SGHAT, CDR2 FQNNGV. V shed 3 bases and J shed 4 bases, with 12 bases lying between them. The CDR3 spans 14 residues. The CDR3 region is CASSFSFFGETQYF. In nucleotides, the CDR3 is TGTGCCAGCAGCTTTTCCTTTTTTGGAGAGACCCAGTACTTC.

This clonotype occurred a few times. The chain couples TRBV6-2 or TRBV6-3 to TRBJ1-1; D gene uncertain. CDR1 MNHEY and CDR2 SVGEGT come from the germline V gene. The length of the CDR3 is 13 residues. The V gene lost 5 bases and the J gene lost 1 base, with 8 bases spanning the gap. This chain's CDR3 is CASSERPNTEAFF. The CDR3 nucleotides read TGTGCCAGCAGTGAAAGGCCGAACACTGAAGCTTTCTTT.

This clonotype was seen at least ten times. The chain couples TRBV24-1 to TRBJ1-5, with 10 bases aligning to TRBD1. The germline V gene has CDR1 KGHDR and CDR2 SFDVKD. V trimming: 7 bases; J trimming: 5 bases; junction bases outside the gene matches: 7. The length of the CDR3 is 15 residues. As DNA, the CDR3 is TGTGCCACCAGCCGACACGACAGGGGGCATCAGCCCCAGCATTTT. It yields the protein CATSRHDRGHQPQHF.

This clonotype was counted many times. The chain employs TRBV12-3 or TRBV12-4 and TRBJ1-4; 7 nucleotides match TRBD1. This CDR3 is built from 14 residues. Trimming took 8 bases from V and 5 from J; bases not matched to a gene: 8. CDR3 coding DNA: TGTGCCAGCGCACCGGGACAGATGAATGAAAAACTGTTTTTT. Translating it yields CASAPGQMNEKLFF.